The present T cell receptor (beta chain) was sequenced within a study of blood T cell repertoires in COVID-19. About the study: Acute-phase and convalescent COVID-19 samples originated in the United States, Italy and Spain. PBMCs, B-cell-depleted T cells, or T cells provided the cDNA or gDNA that made up the material.

Under the authors' procedure: Reference gene primer amplification gave nucleated cell count estimates. Generated by immunoSEQ multiplex PCR, the TCRdb table keeps only in-frame clones and is missing some. V, J and clone size were drawn from that table, and D and trimming were deduced from the DNA. This sample yields roughly 70,000 clones, of which more than 70% are seen a single time; approximately 6.8% belongs to the top ten. The CDR3 is 16 residues long. The junction had 9 bases not matched to a gene; V was cut back by 5 bases and J by 7 bases. Germline V CDR1 and CDR2: LNHDA, SQIVND (reference sequence).

The sequence was obtained from a woman aged 70 to 79 with acute or convalescent COVID-19. Sequences were obtained from peripheral blood. The rearrangement uses TRBV19 and TRBJ1-6, with 9 bases aligning to TRBD1. CDR3 nucleotide sequence: TGTGCCAGTAGTCCCCGGGACAGGGAGAAGAATTCACCCCTCCACTTT. This gives the protein CASSPRDREKNSPLHF.